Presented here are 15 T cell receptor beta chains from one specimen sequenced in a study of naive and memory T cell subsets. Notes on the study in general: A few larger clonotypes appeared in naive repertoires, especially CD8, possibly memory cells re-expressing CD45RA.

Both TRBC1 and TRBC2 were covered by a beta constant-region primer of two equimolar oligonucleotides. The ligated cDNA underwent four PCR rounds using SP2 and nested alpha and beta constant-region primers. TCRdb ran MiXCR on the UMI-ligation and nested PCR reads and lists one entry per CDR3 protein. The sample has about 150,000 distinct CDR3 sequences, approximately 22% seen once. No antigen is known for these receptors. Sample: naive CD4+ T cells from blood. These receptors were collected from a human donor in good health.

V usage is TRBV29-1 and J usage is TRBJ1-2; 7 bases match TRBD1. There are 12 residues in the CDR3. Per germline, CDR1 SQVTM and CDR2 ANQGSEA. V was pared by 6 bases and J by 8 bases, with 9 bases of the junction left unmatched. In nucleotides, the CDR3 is TGCAGCGTAGCTAACAGGGGAAAGGGCTACACCTTC. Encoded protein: CSVANRGKGYTF.

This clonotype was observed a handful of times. CDR3 region: CATSRASGRGADTQYF. CDR3 DNA sequence: TGTGCCACCAGCAGAGCCAGCGGGAGGGGCGCAGATACGCAGTATTTT. The chain joins TRBV15 to TRBJ2-3; 10 bases map to TRBD2. CDR3 size: 16 residues. Germline V gives CDR1 LNHNV, CDR2 YYDKDF (reference sequence). V shed 1 base and J 4 bases; nucleotides not matched to a gene: 5.

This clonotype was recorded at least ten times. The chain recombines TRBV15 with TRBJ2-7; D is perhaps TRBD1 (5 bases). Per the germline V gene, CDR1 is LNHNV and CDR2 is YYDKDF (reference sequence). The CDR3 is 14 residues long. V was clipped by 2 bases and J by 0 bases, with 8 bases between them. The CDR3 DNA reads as TGTGCCACCAGCAGACAGGGAAGCTCCTACGAGCAGTACTTC. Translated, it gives CATSRQGSSYEQYF.

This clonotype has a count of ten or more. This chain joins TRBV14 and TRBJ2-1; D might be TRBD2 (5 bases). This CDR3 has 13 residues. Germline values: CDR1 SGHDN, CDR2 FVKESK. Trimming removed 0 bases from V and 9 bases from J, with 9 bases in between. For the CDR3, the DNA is TGTGCCAGCAGCCAAGATCTAGCTGGTGAGCAGTTCTTC. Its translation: CASSQDLAGEQFF.

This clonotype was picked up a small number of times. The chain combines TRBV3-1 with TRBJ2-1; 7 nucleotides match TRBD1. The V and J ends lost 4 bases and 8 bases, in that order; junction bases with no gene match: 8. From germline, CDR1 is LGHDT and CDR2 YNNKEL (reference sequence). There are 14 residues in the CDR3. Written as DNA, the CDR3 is TGTGCCAGCAGCCGGGACAGCTTCACCGATGAGCAGTTCTTC. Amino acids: CASSRDSFTDEQFF.

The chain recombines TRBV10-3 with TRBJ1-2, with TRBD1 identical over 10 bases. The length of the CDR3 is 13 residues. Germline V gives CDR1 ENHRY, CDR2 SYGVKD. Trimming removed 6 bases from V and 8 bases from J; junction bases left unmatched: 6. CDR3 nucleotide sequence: TGTGCCATCAGAGAGACAGGGGGCGGAGGCTACACCTTC. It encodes CAIRETGGGGYTF.

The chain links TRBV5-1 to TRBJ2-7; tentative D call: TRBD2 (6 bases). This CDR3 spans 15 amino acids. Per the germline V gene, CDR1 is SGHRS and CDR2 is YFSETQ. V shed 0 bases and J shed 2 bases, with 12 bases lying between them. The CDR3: CASSLVVGGPYEQYF. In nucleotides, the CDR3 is TGCGCCAGCAGCTTGGTTGTGGGAGGACCCTACGAGCAGTACTTC.

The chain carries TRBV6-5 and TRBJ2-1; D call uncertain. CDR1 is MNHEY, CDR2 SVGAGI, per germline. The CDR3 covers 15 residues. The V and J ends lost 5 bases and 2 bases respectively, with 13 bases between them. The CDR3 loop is CASSTPSGAYNEQFF. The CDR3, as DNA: TGTGCCAGCAGTACCCCCTCCGGAGCCTACAATGAGCAGTTCTTC.

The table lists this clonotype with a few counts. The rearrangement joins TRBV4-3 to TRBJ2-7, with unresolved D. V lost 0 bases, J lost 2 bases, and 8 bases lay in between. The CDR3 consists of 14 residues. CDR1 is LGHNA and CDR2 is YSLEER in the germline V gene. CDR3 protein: CASSQDDGTYEQYF. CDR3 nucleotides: TGCGCCAGCAGCCAAGATGACGGAACCTACGAGCAGTACTTC.

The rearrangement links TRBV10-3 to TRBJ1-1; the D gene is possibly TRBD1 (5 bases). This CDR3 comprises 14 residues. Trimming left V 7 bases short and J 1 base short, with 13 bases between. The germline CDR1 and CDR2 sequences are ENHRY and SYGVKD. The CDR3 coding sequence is TGTGCCATCAAAGACAGCCTCTGGAACACTGAAGCTTTCTTT. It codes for CAIKDSLWNTEAFF.

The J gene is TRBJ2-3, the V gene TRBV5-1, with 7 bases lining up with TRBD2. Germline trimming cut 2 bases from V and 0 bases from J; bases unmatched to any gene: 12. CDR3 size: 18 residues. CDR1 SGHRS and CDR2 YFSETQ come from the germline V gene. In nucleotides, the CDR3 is TGCGCCAGCAGCTTCTTCGTACCTCAGCGGGGTAGCACAGATACGCAGTATTTT. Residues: CASSFFVPQRGSTDTQYF.

The CDR3 is CSVPTGGGDTQYF. The CDR3 nucleotides read TGCAGCGTCCCCACAGGGGGTGGTGATACGCAGTATTTT. The chain has TRBV29-1 and TRBJ2-3; 8 positions match TRBD1. CDR3 length equals 13 residues. V shed 6 bases, J shed 6 bases, and the junction held 8 bases outside the gene matches. Germline V gene data show CDR1 as SQVTM and CDR2 as ANQGSEA.

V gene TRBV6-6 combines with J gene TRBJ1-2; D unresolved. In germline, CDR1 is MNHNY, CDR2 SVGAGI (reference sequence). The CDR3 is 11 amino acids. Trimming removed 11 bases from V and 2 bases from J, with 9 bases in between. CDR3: CAGRSNYGYTF. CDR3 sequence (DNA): TGTGCCGGCCGCTCCAACTATGGCTACACCTTC.

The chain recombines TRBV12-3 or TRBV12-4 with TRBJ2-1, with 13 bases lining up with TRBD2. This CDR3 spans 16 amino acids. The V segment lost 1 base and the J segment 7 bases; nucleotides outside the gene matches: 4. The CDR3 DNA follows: TGTGCCAGCAGTTTAGGGACTAGCGGGAGTCTGAATGAGCAGTTCTTC. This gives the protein CASSLGTSGSLNEQFF.

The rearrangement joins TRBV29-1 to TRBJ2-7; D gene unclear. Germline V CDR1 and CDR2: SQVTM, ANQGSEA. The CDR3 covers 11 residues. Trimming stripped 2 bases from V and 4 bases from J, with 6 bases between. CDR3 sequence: CSVESGYEQYF. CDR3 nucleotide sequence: TGCAGCGTTGAATCCGGATACGAGCAGTACTTC.